This is a list of T cell receptor beta chains from one sample in a study of blood T cells in healthy people across ages. TCRdb itself ran the 5' RACE reads through MiXCR, one entry per CDR3 protein. The repertoire holds some 1.5 million distinct CDR3 sequences, with about 45% as singletons. Sequencing was performed on blood. These receptors all stem from a young woman in good health. The CDR3 runs from the conserved cysteine through the conserved F or W. Fields, in order: D gene, J gene, clone size, CDR3 length, V gene, CDR3 protein, CDR3 DNA. The D gene is left open where the match is weak. Size tells how often a clone was seen (once, few, many) or the class of an expanded clone, and some rows leave it out.

TRBD1 TRBJ1-4 - 13 TRBV20-1 CSGGDRAGEKLFF TGCAGTGGTGGGGACAGGGCCGGGGAAAAACTGTTTTTT
TRBD2 TRBJ2-7 - 17 TRBV27 CASSFSGTSGASYEQYF TGTGCCAGCAGTTTTTCCGGGACTAGCGGGGCCTCCTACGAGCAGTACTTC
- TRBJ1-1 - 14 TRBV20-1 CSARQGPMNTEAFF TGCAGTGCTAGACAGGGACCCATGAACACTGAAGCTTTCTTT
- TRBJ1-2 few 13 TRBV2 CASTLEGGYGYTF TGTGCCAGCACCCTTGAGGGGGGCTATGGCTACACCTTC
TRBD1 TRBJ2-4 few 16 TRBV24-1 CATSAGQGLAKNIQYF TGTGCCACCAGTGCCGGACAGGGACTAGCCAAAAACATTCAGTACTTC
- TRBJ1-2 - 15 TRBV7-3 CASSPTGTTDYGYTF TGTGCCAGCAGCCCAACCGGAACGACAGATTATGGCTACACCTTC
- TRBJ2-3 many 15 TRBV6-5 CASSYSRWGGDTQYF TGTGCCAGCAGTTACTCTAGGTGGGGCGGAGATACGCAGTATTTT
TRBD1 TRBJ2-5 few 16 TRBV7-2 CASSLGQGGYQETQYF TGTGCCAGCAGCTTGGGACAGGGGGGATACCAAGAGACCCAGTACTTC
- TRBJ2-5 few 14 TRBV29-1 CSVVGSSQGQTQYF TGCAGCGTTGTCGGGAGCAGCCAAGGGCAGACCCAGTACTTC
TRBD1 TRBJ2-1 - 12 TRBV20-1 CSATDRVHEQFF TGCAGTGCAACAGACAGGGTACATGAGCAGTTCTTC
- TRBJ2-3 - 15 TRBV29-1 CSANPGRRSTDTRYF TGCAGCGCCAACCCCGGGCGGCGGTCCACAGATACGCGGTATTTT
TRBD1 TRBJ1-5 - 17 TRBV20-1 CSAAGDRTRGGNQPQHF TGCAGTGCCGCCGGGGACAGGACAAGGGGGGGCAATCAGCCCCAGCATTTT
TRBD2 TRBJ2-7 few 15 TRBV11-2 CASTTASGENYEQYF TGTGCCAGCACCACTGCTAGCGGGGAGAACTACGAGCAGTACTTC
TRBD1 TRBJ1-2 once 14 TRBV20-1 CSAPGQGFVYGYTF TGCAGTGCCCCTGGACAGGGGTTCGTCTATGGCTACACCTTC
- TRBJ1-5 - 17 TRBV5-5 CASSSKTDSYSNQPQHF TGTGCCAGCAGCTCTAAGACAGATTCTTATAGCAATCAGCCCCAGCATTTT
- TRBJ1-3 few 16 TRBV27 CASSSSPHGSGNTIYF TGTGCCAGCAGTTCCTCTCCACACGGCTCTGGAAACACCATATATTTT
TRBD2 TRBJ2-1 few 15 TRBV15 CATRTSDHSYNEQFF TGTGCCACCCGGACTAGCGACCACTCCTACAATGAGCAGTTCTTC
TRBD2 TRBJ2-1 - 16 TRBV9 CASSPRTSGGSNEQFF TGTGCCAGCAGCCCCCGGACTAGCGGGGGGAGCAATGAGCAGTTCTTC
TRBD2 TRBJ2-3 - 18 TRBV3-1 CASSQDRGLVLGTDTQYF TGTGCCAGCAGCCAAGATAGGGGACTAGTCCTGGGCACAGATACGCAGTATTTT
- TRBJ2-3 - 16 TRBV27 CASRVLAISSTDTQYF TGTGCCAGCAGGGTGCTAGCGATTTCTAGCACAGATACGCAGTATTTT
- TRBJ2-7 - 11 TRBV29-1 CSVEERQVQYF TGCAGCGTTGAAGAACGACAGGTGCAGTACTTC
TRBD2 TRBJ2-1 few 18 TRBV6-5 CASSYSMTQAGGADEQFF TGTGCCAGCAGTTACTCGATGACCCAAGCGGGGGGGGCCGATGAGCAGTTCTTC
- TRBJ2-7 few 14 TRBV27 CASSLYSGPSEQYF TGTGCCAGCAGTTTATACTCCGGGCCGTCCGAGCAGTACTTC
TRBD2 TRBJ2-1 - 16 TRBV4-3 CASSQDYLAGNNEQFF TGCGCCAGCAGCCAAGACTACTTAGCGGGGAACAATGAGCAGTTCTTC
- TRBJ1-5 few 14 TRBV27 CASSSLTGNQPQHF TGTGCCAGCAGCTCCCTAACAGGGAATCAGCCCCAGCATTTT
- TRBJ2-1 - 17 TRBV9 CASSVALGASSYNEQFF TGTGCCAGCAGCGTAGCTTTGGGAGCGAGCTCCTACAATGAGCAGTTCTTC
- TRBJ2-4 - 18 TRBV6-5 CASSYSIGRSVAKNIQYF TGTGCCAGCAGTTACTCGATTGGGCGAAGCGTAGCCAAAAACATTCAGTACTTC
- TRBJ1-4 few 13 TRBV2 CATTGRENEKLFF TGTGCCACCACAGGACGGGAAAATGAAAAACTGTTTTTT
TRBD1 TRBJ2-1 - 19 TRBV5-1 CASSRDRALLRSSYNEQFF TGCGCCAGCAGCCGCGACAGGGCTCTCCTTAGAAGCTCCTACAATGAGCAGTTCTTC
- TRBJ2-1 few 12 TRBV4-1 CASSYPAGKEFF TGCGCCAGCAGCTACCCGGCGGGGAAGGAGTTCTTC
TRBD1 TRBJ2-7 - 16 TRBV7-3 CASSLTPGQGVYEQYF TGTGCCAGCAGCTTAACCCCGGGACAGGGTGTGTACGAGCAGTACTTC
- TRBJ2-7 few 12 TRBV20-1 CSARRGFYEQYF TGCAGTGCTAGACGAGGGTTCTACGAGCAGTACTTC
- TRBJ1-1 - 14 TRBV29-1 CSASPGHSPGVAFF TGCAGCGCTTCCCCTGGACATTCCCCGGGGGTGGCTTTCTTT
- TRBJ1-2 once 14 TRBV3-1 CASSQRETQEGYTF TGTGCCAGCAGCCAACGGGAGACCCAGGAAGGCTACACCTTC
- TRBJ1-2 - 14 TRBV27 CASRVMGRSYGYTF TGTGCCAGCAGGGTTATGGGACGGTCCTATGGCTACACCTTC
TRBD1 TRBJ1-2 - 18 TRBV7-2 CASSFVTGTGGGYYGYTF TGTGCCAGCAGCTTTGTGACCGGGACAGGGGGCGGGTACTATGGCTACACCTTC
- TRBJ1-4 - 14 TRBV12-3/TRBV12-4 CASSYWGRGEKLFF TGTGCCAGCAGTTATTGGGGGAGGGGTGAAAAACTGTTTTTT
- TRBJ2-5 - 13 TRBV29-1 CSATGTNNNEQYF TGCAGCGCCACCGGGACCAATAACAATGAGCAGTACTTC
- TRBJ2-7 few 18 TRBV12-3/TRBV12-4 CASSLALSRNLGNYEQYF TGTGCCAGCAGTTTAGCGCTCTCTCGTAATCTAGGGAACTACGAGCAGTACTTC
- TRBJ1-1 - 13 TRBV12-3/TRBV12-4 CASGGQLNTEAFF TGTGCCAGCGGGGGGCAGTTGAACACTGAAGCTTTCTTT
- TRBJ1-1 - 13 TRBV14 CTSSQDLSEKAFF TGTACCAGCAGCCAAGATTTATCAGAAAAAGCTTTCTTT
- TRBJ1-1 - 13 TRBV20-1 CSARDGPGTEAFF TGCAGTGCTAGGGACGGCCCGGGGACTGAAGCTTTCTTT
TRBD1 TRBJ2-3 - 17 TRBV14 CASSQKAPGGLRDTQYF TGTGCCAGCAGCCAAAAAGCCCCAGGGGGCCTGAGGGATACGCAGTATTTT
TRBD2 TRBJ2-1 - 17 TRBV9 CASSPAVAGSSYNEQFF TGTGCCAGCAGCCCCGCGGTAGCGGGGAGCTCCTACAATGAGCAGTTCTTC